This T cell receptor (beta chain) was sequenced in a study of blood T cell repertoires in COVID-19. Study context: Nucleic acid was either cDNA or gDNA, and it came from T cells, B-cell-depleted T cells, or PBMCs.

In the authors' methods: For nucleated cells, counts were estimated from reference gene primer amplification. Assay used: immunoSEQ multiplex PCR; TCRdb lists only in-frame clones, some missing. V and J calls and clone size are those listed in that table; D and trimming were worked out from the DNA. The sample has under 200,000 clones, 83% seen once. CDR3 length: 15 amino acids. J gave up 5 bases and V 4 bases, and 9 bases lay outside the gene matches. Germline CDR1 and CDR2: KGHDR and SFDVKD. The sequenced material came from peripheral blood. This clonotype was sampled from a human donor in a cohort sampled during active COVID-19. The J gene is TRBJ2-5, the V gene TRBV24-1, with 7 bases matching TRBD2. The CDR3 loop reads CATSDVTSPGETQYF. CDR3 sequence (DNA): TGTGCCACCAGTGACGTGACTAGCCCAGGGGAGACCCAGTACTTC.